This T cell receptor beta chain appears in the sequencing data of a study of T-cell memory formation after mild COVID-19. The overall study: For the most part, TCR clusters were specific to one donor.

Points from the study as a whole: Memory cells collected pre-infection included some clones that later responded, suggesting cross-reactive memory joined. Mainly in CM and EM were contracting CD4+ clones; CD8+ were in EMRA.

A 5'RACE reaction primed in the constant segment made cDNA libraries of TCR alpha and TCR beta, and these carried sample barcodes and UMIs. TCRdb independently ran MiXCR on the 5' RACE reads; one entry per CDR3 protein. The sample consists of 310,000 or so distinct CDR3 sequences, less than 20% of them appearing once. This clonotype showed up just a few times. Its antigen is undetermined. Germline-derived CDR1 and CDR2 are SGHRS and YFSETQ. Trimming left V 0 bases short and J 4 bases short, with 13 bases between. The length of the CDR3 is 15 residues. The clonotype originates from a man aged 18 to 35 who had mild COVID-19 (a few samples of this study predate the infection). Cell type and time point are not known. The chain is built from TRBV5-1 and TRBJ2-5; tentatively, D is TRBD1 (6 bases). Sequences were obtained from PBMCs or a T cell subset sorted from them (not recorded which). The DNA of the CDR3 is TGCGCCAGCAGCTTGGTTCAGGGGCACGGAGAGACCCAGTACTTC. It translates to CASSLVQGHGETQYF.